These 32 T cell receptor beta chains share one sample of origin, sequenced in a study of neurological immune-mediated disorders (dated by TCRdb to about 2019). Libraries came from 5' RACE. Sequenced using an Illumina HiSeq 2500. TCRdb passed the public sequencing reads through fastp at Q25 and MiXCR, retaining productive beta sequences. Here each entry gathers all rows of one CDR3 protein and keeps the most common genes and DNA. The sample records approximately 40,000 distinct CDR3 sequences, 3.5% to 4% of which are singletons. The top ten clonotypes cover around 2% of the sample. The material sequenced was PBMCs. Receptors were obtained from a man aged 25-45 years with multiple sclerosis.

The sample holds a few counts of this clonotype. J is TRBJ2-7 and V is TRBV10-3; 9 bases are shared with TRBD1. Germline V gives CDR1 ENHRY, CDR2 SYGVKD. V trimming: 4 bases; J trimming: 2 bases; junction bases outside the gene matches: 6. This CDR3 is built from 15 residues. The CDR3 coding sequence is TGTGCCATCAGTGCACGGACAGGGGCCGCCTACGAGCAGTACTTC. Translating it yields CAISARTGAAYEQYF.

Note on this clonotype: Possible read error: a much larger clone is one base away. The chain's CDR3 is CVSSPSGTDGYGYTF. CDR3 nucleotide sequence: TGTGTCAGCAGCCCCTCCGGGACAGACGGGTATGGCTACACCTTC. The V call is TRBV7-2, the J call TRBJ1-2; 7 bases line up with TRBD1. The CDR3 has 15 residues. Germline V gene data show CDR1 as SGHTA and CDR2 as FQGNSA.

This clonotype was seen at least ten times. V and J are TRBV9 and TRBJ1-4; 7 bases map to TRBD1. V lost 4 bases, J lost 10 bases, and 16 bases stayed unmatched. The CDR3 is made up of 16 amino acids. CDR1 SGDLS and CDR2 YYNGEE come from the germline V gene. In nucleotides, the CDR3 is TGTGCCAGCAGCTCAACCGGGACAGCCGGATTTGGAAAACTGTTTTTT. This sequence encodes CASSSTGTAGFGKLFF.

This clonotype appeared many times. This chain links TRBV20-1 with TRBJ2-5; possible D gene TRBD2, 6 bases. The germline V gene encodes CDR1 DFQATT and CDR2 SNEGSKA (reference sequence). The CDR3 has 13 residues. Trimming took off 5 bases at V and 4 bases at J, with 14 bases between the two ends. The CDR3 is CSAVRDSLETQYF. The CDR3 DNA reads TGCAGTGCTGTCCGGGACTCCCTAGAGACCCAGTACTTC.

This clonotype has ten or more counts. V is TRBV12-3 or TRBV12-4 and J is TRBJ2-7; TRBD2 agrees at 12 bases. Trimming removed 0 bases from V and 7 bases from J; junction bases left unmatched: 4. CDR3 length: 15 amino acids. As DNA, the CDR3 is TGTGCCAGCAGTTTAGCGCGACTAGCGGGGGAGGAGCAGTACTTC. As protein: CASSLARLAGEEQYF.

This clonotype has a count of ten or more. The gene calls are TRBV12-3 or TRBV12-4 and TRBJ2-2; D unresolved. V lost 6 bases and J 7 bases, leaving 9 bases between the germline ends. This CDR3 is built from 12 residues. The CDR3 is CASRYVGGELFF. CDR3 bases: TGTGCCAGCAGATATGTGGGCGGGGAGCTGTTTTTT.

The V gene is TRBV6-6, the J gene TRBJ2-7; TRBD1 agrees at 11 bases. With V trimmed by 2 bases and J by 7 bases, 7 bases remained unmatched. Germline CDR1 is MNHNY and CDR2 is SVGAGI (reference sequence). The CDR3 totals 15 residues. The CDR3 DNA reads as TGTGCCAGCAGTTACAGTGGACAGGGGGCAAGGGAGCAGTACTTC. Encoded protein: CASSYSGQGAREQYF.

This clonotype was seen many times. The rearrangement links TRBV7-2 to TRBJ2-7; 8 positions match TRBD1. Germline-derived CDR1 and CDR2 are SGHTA and FQGNSA. The V gene end was trimmed by 2 bases and the J gene end by 1 base; junction bases not matched to a gene: 1. The CDR3 covers 14 residues. The CDR3 protein is CASSLWTGSYEQYF. The CDR3 DNA follows: TGTGCCAGCAGCTTATGGACAGGGTCCTACGAGCAGTACTTC.

The table lists this clonotype with many counts. The gene calls are TRBV4-3 and TRBJ2-1; 8 nucleotides line up with TRBD2. The CDR3 length is 16 residues. Germline-derived CDR1 and CDR2 are LGHNA and YSLEER. Germline trimming cut 1 base from V and 3 bases from J; bases unmatched to any gene: 5. In DNA form, the CDR3 reads TGCGCCAGCAGCCAAGCGGGGGGGGGTAACTACAATGAGCAGTTCTTC. It encodes CASSQAGGGNYNEQFF.

This clonotype came up many times. The rearrangement uses TRBV27 and TRBJ1-1; 8 bases line up with TRBD1. CDR1 MNHEY and CDR2 SMNVEV come from the germline V gene (reference sequence). This CDR3 spans 15 amino acids. Losses at the gene ends were 5 bases for V and 1 base for J; bases not matched to a gene: 6. The DNA for the CDR3 is TGTGCCAGCAGTGCCGGAGGGACAGGGAACACTGAAGCTTTCTTT. Translated, it gives CASSAGGTGNTEAFF.

The CDR3 loop reads CASRAPAGAYNEQFF. The CDR3 DNA reads TGTGCCAGCAGGGCGCCAGCGGGGGCTTACAATGAGCAGTTCTTC. The gene calls are TRBV27 and TRBJ2-1, with 8 bases aligning to TRBD2. The CDR3 has 15 amino acids. V was clipped by 6 bases and J by 4 bases; unmatched bases: 8. Germline assignment: CDR1 MNHEY and CDR2 SMNVEV (reference sequence).

The rearrangement joins TRBV5-1 to TRBJ1-3; D gene unclear. The CDR3 sequence is 14 residues long. The V end lost 2 bases, the J end lost 1 base, and 7 bases lay between the germline ends. Germline V gene data show CDR1 as SGHRS and CDR2 as YFSETQ. The CDR3 reads CASSLERSGNTIYF. The CDR3 DNA sequence: TGCGCCAGCAGCTTAGAGAGATCTGGAAACACCATATATTTT.

This clonotype was recorded many times. The CDR3 DNA sequence: TGTGCCAGCAGCCGTCGACTAGCGGGGGGGCCAGATACGCAGTATTTT. Residues: CASSRRLAGGPDTQYF. The V gene is TRBV4-2, the J gene TRBJ2-3; 14 nucleotides agree with TRBD2. With 4 bases clipped from V and 4 bases from J, the junction kept 4 bases outside the gene matches. The CDR3 has 16 residues. Germline assignment: CDR1 LGHNA and CDR2 YNFKEQ.

The chain employs TRBV4-3 and TRBJ1-1; no firm D call. CDR3 size: 13 residues. V was clipped by 5 bases and J by 2 bases, with 9 bases between them. Germline CDR1 LGHNA, CDR2 YSLEER. CDR3 protein: CASSGYSNTEAFF. The DNA for the CDR3 is TGCGCCAGCAGCGGTTACTCTAACACTGAAGCTTTCTTT.

This clonotype was found many times. The chain links TRBV5-1 to TRBJ2-1; D uncertain. The CDR3 has 14 amino acids. The V end was cut by 3 bases, the J end by 0 bases, with 7 bases between. Germline assignment: CDR1 SGHRS and CDR2 YFSETQ. DNA of the CDR3: TGCGCCAGCAGCTGGGATCCCTCCTACAATGAGCAGTTCTTC. This translates into CASSWDPSYNEQFF.

In its sample, this clonotype was seen many times. This rearrangement joins TRBV7-2 to TRBJ2-2; D gene ambiguous. Germline V CDR1 and CDR2: SGHTA, FQGNSA. This CDR3 comprises 13 residues. Trimming removed 4 bases from V and 5 bases from J, with 8 bases in between. CDR3 sequence: CASSSALTGELFF. The CDR3 DNA follows: TGTGCCAGCAGCTCCGCTTTGACCGGGGAGCTGTTTTTT. Filled out from reference TRBV7-2 and TRBJ2-2, the complete variable domain reads GAGVSQSPSNKVTEKGKDVELRCDPISGHTALYWYRQSLGQGLEFLIYFQGNSAPDKSGLPSDRFSAERTGGSVSTLTIQRTQQEDSAVYLCASSSALTGELFFGEGSRLTVL.

This clonotype has at least ten counts. For the CDR3, the DNA is TGTGCCAGCAGTCCCTGGACAGGGCGCAAAAACATTCAGTACTTC. Protein product: CASSPWTGRKNIQYF. The genes are TRBV27 and TRBJ2-4; the match to TRBD1 covers 8 bases. The CDR3 is 15 residues long. The trim removed 5 bases at V and 3 bases at J, leaving 6 bases unmatched. Germline values: CDR1 MNHEY, CDR2 SMNVEV (reference sequence).

This clonotype was seen many times. The rearrangement links TRBV7-3 to TRBJ2-7, with D tentatively TRBD1 or TRBD2 (5 bases each). The germline V gene encodes CDR1 SGHTA and CDR2 FQGTGA. The CDR3 runs 15 residues. Trimming stripped 2 bases from V and 0 bases from J, with 11 bases between. CDR3 protein: CASSLSGRGSYEQYF. As DNA, the CDR3 is TGTGCCAGCAGCTTATCGGGACGGGGCTCCTACGAGCAGTACTTC. The variable domain in full, completed from reference TRBV7-3 and TRBJ2-7, reads GAGVSQTPSNKVTEKGKYVELRCDPISGHTALYWYRQSLGQGPEFLIYFQGTGAADDSGLPNDRFFAVRPEGSVSTLKIQRTERGDSAVYLCASSLSGRGSYEQYFGPGTRLTVT.

Regarding this clonotype: This may come from a read error, since a much larger clone is one base off. The J gene is TRBJ1-1, the V gene TRBV20-1; a weak D match, TRBD1 (6 bases). Trimming took off 3 bases at V and 4 bases at J, with 18 bases between the two ends. The CDR3 extends over 15 amino acids. CDR1 and CDR2 (germline): DFQATT, SNEGSKA (reference sequence). CDR3 residues: CSARVQGWRVTEAFF. CDR3 bases: TGCAGTGCTAGGGTACAGGGCTGGAGGGTCACTGAAGCTTTCTTT.

On this clonotype itself: A much larger clonotype is one base distant, so this may be a read error. The chain uses TRBV6-2 or TRBV6-3 and TRBJ1-5; possibly TRBD1 for D (6 bases). Gene TRBJ2-3 matches the end of the DNA better, so the J call may be wrong. The CDR3 sequence is 14 residues long. CDR1 is MNHEY, CDR2 SVGEGT, per germline. In DNA, the CDR3 is TGTGCCAGTCGCAGGGGAGTGGGCAATCAGCCCCAGTATTTT. Protein: CASRRGVGNQPQYF.

This clonotype was detected ten times or more. J is TRBJ1-1 and V is TRBV20-1; tentatively, D is TRBD1 (5 bases). CDR3 length equals 12 residues. Trimming shortened V by 5 bases and J by 4 bases, and 11 bases separated the two germline ends. Germline V gene lookup returns CDR1 DFQATT and CDR2 SNEGSKA (reference sequence). The CDR3: CSAPRERTEAFF. The CDR3 nucleotides are TGCAGTGCTCCCAGGGAGCGCACTGAAGCTTTCTTT.

The sample holds many counts of this clonotype. The V gene is TRBV6-5, the J gene TRBJ2-1; either TRBD1 or TRBD2 may fit D (5 bases each). Germline CDR1 reads MNHEY; CDR2 reads SVGAGI. CDR3 length equals 16 residues. V was trimmed by 2 bases and J by 0 bases, leaving 11 bases between them. The CDR3 region is CASSYGTPSSYNEQFF. The CDR3 nucleotides read TGTGCCAGCAGTTACGGGACGCCGAGCTCCTACAATGAGCAGTTCTTC.

This clonotype was counted at least ten times. The rearrangement links TRBV7-8 to TRBJ1-2, with D possibly matching TRBD1 (6 bases). There are 15 residues in the CDR3. The V gene lost 1 base and the J gene lost 4 bases, with 13 bases spanning the gap. Germline loops: CDR1 SGHVS, CDR2 FQNEAQ. CDR3 DNA: TGTGCCAGCAGCTTAGTGGGGGCCGGGACCTATGGCTACACCTTC. As protein: CASSLVGAGTYGYTF.

This clonotype was seen only a few times. The chain couples TRBV6-5 to TRBJ2-7, with TRBD1 matching 7 bases. Germline V CDR1 and CDR2: MNHEY, SVGAGI. CDR3 length: 14 residues. Germline trimming cut 0 bases from V and 2 bases from J; bases unmatched to any gene: 1. The CDR3 DNA reads TGTGCCAGCAGTTACTCGGGACAGCCCTACGAGCAGTACTTC. Amino acid sequence: CASSYSGQPYEQYF.

The CDR3 nucleotides read TGTGCCAGCACCCGGGCAGCGGGGGACCAAGAGACCCAGTACTTC. Its protein product is CASTRAAGDQETQYF. This chain links TRBV6-1 with TRBJ2-5, with TRBD2 matching 8 bases. This CDR3 spans 15 amino acids. The ends lost 7 bases at V and 0 bases at J; junction bases unmatched: 7. CDR1 and CDR2 (germline): MNHNS, SASEGT.

This clonotype came up a few times. The chain combines TRBV9 with TRBJ1-2, with D perhaps TRBD1 (6 bases). The CDR3 is made up of 15 amino acids. Germline values: CDR1 SGDLS, CDR2 YYNGEE. Trimming removed 0 bases at V and 8 bases at J, with 17 bases between. The CDR3 loop is CASSVEALGARGYTF. The CDR3 coding sequence is TGTGCCAGCAGCGTAGAGGCCCTGGGGGCGCGCGGCTACACCTTC. The whole variable domain, remainder taken from reference TRBV9 and TRBJ1-2, is DSGVTQTPKHLITATGQRVTLRCSPRSGDLSVYWYQQSLDQGLQFLIQYYNGEERAKGNILERFSAQQFPDLHSELNLSSLELGDSALYFCASSVEALGARGYTFGSGTRLTVV.

Note on this clonotype: A read error may be the cause here, since a much bigger clone is one base away. This sequence joins TRBV7-6 and TRBJ2-1; D not resolved. Trimming removed 5 bases at V and 13 bases at J, with 24 bases between. The germline V gene has CDR1 SGHVS and CDR2 FNYEAQ. This CDR3 is 15 amino acids long. Here the CDR3 DNA reads TGTGCCAGCAGCCTAAAGCGAGACATCCAGGAGACCCAGTTCTTC. Its translation is CASSLKRDIQETQFF.

This clonotype was seen ten or more times. This chain joins TRBV27 and TRBJ1-2; the D is unclear. This CDR3 comprises 15 residues. V shed 3 bases and J shed 0 bases, with 11 bases lying between them. Germline V CDR1 and CDR2: MNHEY, SMNVEV (reference sequence). In nucleotides, the CDR3 is TGTGCCAGCAGTTTGGGTCGAGGAGCTAACTATGGCTACACCTTC. Its translation: CASSLGRGANYGYTF.

The sample holds many counts of this clonotype. This chain uses TRBV27 with TRBJ1-6; 8 bases agree with TRBD1. This CDR3 spans 16 amino acids. Germline lookup yields CDR1 MNHEY and CDR2 SMNVEV (reference sequence). Trimming took 4 bases from V and 0 from J; bases not matched to a gene: 2. CDR3 bases: TGTGCCAGCAGTTCGACAGGGGTCTCCTATAATTCACCCCTCCACTTT. Translation: CASSSTGVSYNSPLHF.

Many counts were recorded for this clonotype. The chain combines TRBV20-1 with TRBJ2-4, with D unresolved. The CDR3 is made up of 16 amino acids. Between the trimmed V and J ends, which lost 0 bases and 0 bases, there was a span of 12 bases. The germline gives CDR1 DFQATT, CDR2 SNEGSKA (reference sequence). CDR3 amino acids: CSARDLSSLAKNIQYF. CDR3 DNA: TGCAGTGCTAGAGATTTAAGCTCCTTAGCCAAAAACATTCAGTACTTC.

This clonotype was recorded at least ten times. This chain joins TRBV4-3 and TRBJ2-4; 8 bases line up with TRBD2. The CDR3 consists of 14 residues. Germline CDR1 reads LGHNA; CDR2 reads YSLEER. Germline trimming cut 0 bases from V and 8 bases from J; bases unmatched to any gene: 3. This CDR3 reads CASSQETSEDIQYF. CDR3 nucleotides: TGCGCCAGCAGCCAAGAGACTAGCGAAGACATTCAGTACTTC.

This clonotype was counted at least ten times. This chain links TRBV27 with TRBJ1-5; 10 bases are a match to TRBD1. The germline gives CDR1 MNHEY, CDR2 SMNVEV (reference sequence). The CDR3 sequence is 16 residues long. The junction had 8 bases not matched to a gene; V was cut back by 3 bases and J by 6 bases. The CDR3 DNA sequence: TGTGCCAGCAGTTTGTCGTCGACAGGGGGCATTCAGCCCCAGCATTTT. It specifies CASSLSSTGGIQPQHF.